This TCR beta chain was recorded in a study of blood T cell repertoires in COVID-19 (dated by TCRdb to about 2020). About the study as a whole: The collaborator samples originated in the United States, Italy and Spain and spanned the acute and convalescent phases of COVID-19. The prospective study material was composed of cDNA or gDNA derived from T cells, B-cell-depleted T cells, or PBMCs. The dataset comprised deeply sampled blood TCRbeta repertoires from subjects exposed to, actively infected with, or recovered from COVID-19. The repertoires were released in a freely available public database meant as a resource for research on the immune response to SARS-CoV-2. The samples were drawn from the first 160 participants of the ongoing ImmuneRACE study and from 1,254 subjects provided by 6 global collaborators. Nearly every sample came with metadata listing a de-identified subject ID, COVID-19 status, age in years and sex. HLA class I and class II types, where available, came from metadata supplied by the sample provider rather than from assay-based typing. General conclusions and limits of the study: How much clinical and demographic metadata was included differed by source and by participant, and the metadata was provided uncurated.

With regard to this clone: The target of this receptor is not known. No much larger clone is present one base from it, and per-base qualities are unavailable.

Including cysteine and phenylalanine, the CDR3 has 12 amino acids. The retained sequence is limited to the CDR3, 36 bases, with the frame set at the first base. Cut back by 2 bases and 10 bases, the V and J ends lie 11 bases apart. The collaborating institutions used their own protocols to collect whole blood in K2EDTA tubes. Collaborator samples were shipped for TCRbeta analysis as frozen whole blood, isolated PBMCs, or DNA extracted from either sample type. The immunoSEQ Assay, a bias-controlled multiplex PCR, was used to amplify TCRbeta CDR3 regions from genomic DNA. For the original study's pipeline: The number of nucleated cells in each sample was estimated from the amplification of reference gene primers within the assay. Sequence reads were collapsed and filtered to measure the absolute abundance of every unique TCRbeta CDR3 rearrangement. For each sample, productive Simpson clonality was calculated by taking the square root of Simpson's diversity index across productive rearrangements. The immuneACCESS repertoire file appears here via TCRdb, limited to in-frame rearrangements. These files lack a portion of the clones; in checked studies, under half of the deficit traces to unresolved V genes, and the cause of the others is not known. V, J and clone size reflect that table, while D and trimming were determined from the DNA. The sample table shows more than 45,000 clones, and 78% are seen once. The ten top clones hold roughly 5.3% of the sample.

The source material was peripheral blood. This chain is built from TRBV12-3 or TRBV12-4 and TRBJ1-2; the D gene lacks a confident call. This sequence was found in a human donor in a cohort sampled during active COVID-19. The DNA sequence reads TGTGCCAGCAGTTTAAGGTTCAGGAACTACACCTTC. This is translated as CASSLRFRNYTF.